A single sample gave rise to the 24 T cell receptor beta chains below, sequenced in a study of cytomegalovirus exposure and HLA in healthy donors. The PCR was carried out with 60 Vbeta primers and 13 Jbeta primers. Only in-frame clones appear in the TCRdb table, and some are missing; sequencing was by immunoSEQ multiplex PCR. The sample contains about 140,000 clones, just under 90% of which appear only once. Sample: PBMCs. These receptors were collected from a woman in her thirties in good health and CMV-seronegative.

The CDR3 region has the DNA TGTGCCAGTAGTAGCCCCCCAGGGGGCCGGGACGAGCAGTACTTC. Translating gives CASSSPPGGRDEQYF. This chain connects TRBV19 to TRBJ2-7; 8 bases fit TRBD1. The CDR3 covers 15 residues. Germline V gives CDR1 LNHDA, CDR2 SQIVND (reference sequence). V was pared by 4 bases and J by 5 bases, with 10 bases of the junction left unmatched.

This clone was seen only once. The rearrangement links TRBV2 to TRBJ1-6, with 7 nucleotides matching TRBD1. There are 15 residues in the CDR3. Germline CDR1 SNHLY, CDR2 FYNNEI. J lost 0 bases, V lost 8 bases, and 4 bases had no gene match. CDR3 in DNA: TGTGCCAGCGGACAGGAGAACTCCTATAATTCACCCCTCCACTTT. Translating it yields CASGQENSYNSPLHF.

V usage is TRBV5-5 and J usage is TRBJ2-1; TRBD2 matches at 13 bases. The trim removed 4 bases at V and 10 bases at J, leaving 8 bases unmatched. The CDR3 is 15 amino acids. Germline assignment: CDR1 SGHKS and CDR2 YYEKEE (reference sequence). The CDR3 reads CASSPPGLAGNEQFF. CDR3 DNA sequence: TGTGCCAGCAGCCCGCCGGGACTAGCGGGGAACGAGCAGTTCTTC.

This chain links TRBV11-2 with TRBJ2-4, with 8 bases identical to TRBD2. Germline-derived CDR1 and CDR2 are SGHAT and FQNNGV. V was pared by 3 bases and J by 5 bases, with 6 bases of the junction left unmatched. The CDR3 is 15 residues long. The CDR3 protein is CASSFSSGGENIQYF. As DNA, the CDR3 is TGTGCCAGCAGCTTTTCTTCCGGGGGGGAAAACATTCAGTACTTC.

The V call is TRBV5-4, the J call TRBJ2-3, with TRBD2 matching over 10 bases. CDR3 size: 17 residues. In germline, CDR1 is SGHNT, CDR2 YYREEE (reference sequence). V trimming: 0 bases; J trimming: 6 bases; junction bases outside the gene matches: 10. In nucleotides, the CDR3 is TGTGCCAGCAGCTTGGGGGGGCGAGCGGGGGGGCCGGATACGCAGTATTTT. Residues: CASSLGGRAGGPDTQYF. Full variable domain (rest looked up from reference TRBV5-4 and TRBJ2-3): ETGVTQSPTHLIKTRGQQVTLRCSSQSGHNTVSWYQQALGQGPQFIFQYYREEENGRGNFPPRFSGLQFPNYSSELNVNALELDDSALYLCASSLGGRAGGPDTQYFGPGTRLTVL.

J is TRBJ2-3 and V is TRBV4-1, with TRBD2 as a possible D gene (6 bases). Trimming cost V 1 base and J 2 bases, with 13 bases left between them. Germline CDR1 is MGHRA and CDR2 is YSYEKL. The length of the CDR3 is 16 residues. The CDR3: CASSQATSGVTDTQYF. CDR3 nucleotide sequence: TGCGCCAGCAGCCAAGCGACTAGTGGGGTCACAGATACGCAGTATTTT.

This sequence joins TRBV5-8 and TRBJ2-5, with 8 bases identical to TRBD1. The J call may not be correct, given that the DNA end is closer to TRBJ2-7. The germline V gene has CDR1 SGHTS and CDR2 YDEGEE. The CDR3 contains 14 residues. The CDR3 bases are TGTGCCAGCAGTCCAGGACAGGGAATCCACGAGCAGTACTTC. Translated: CASSPGQGIHEQYF.

The rearrangement joins TRBV7-3 to TRBJ2-3, with 7 bases lining up with TRBD2. J lost 7 bases, V lost 2 bases, and 15 bases had no gene match. Germline-derived CDR1 and CDR2 are SGHTA and FQGTGA. There are 17 residues in the CDR3. The CDR3 spells CASSLRGAGPKANTQYF. The CDR3 DNA follows: TGTGCCAGCAGCTTACGCGGAGCGGGGCCCAAGGCAAATACGCAGTATTTT.

The rearrangement joins TRBV27 to TRBJ1-6; possible D gene TRBD1, 5 bases. CDR3 length equals 14 residues. Germline V gene lookup returns CDR1 MNHEY and CDR2 SMNVEV (reference sequence). Trimming took off 5 bases at V and 10 bases at J, with 15 bases between the two ends. The CDR3 region has the DNA TGTGCCAGCAGTCCCCGGGGGGTCGCATCACCCCTCCACTTT. It is translated as CASSPRGVASPLHF.

This clone was seen a few times. This chain uses TRBV4-3 with TRBJ1-3; no clear D gene. CDR3 length: 12 amino acids. Between the trimmed V and J ends, which lost 4 bases and 7 bases, there was a span of 8 bases. The germline gives CDR1 LGHNA, CDR2 YSLEER. The CDR3, as DNA: TGCGCCAGCAGCCGTAACGGGAACACCATATATTTT. Residues: CASSRNGNTIYF.

The chain uses TRBV28 and TRBJ1-5; 10 bases line up with TRBD1. Germline V gives CDR1 MDHEN, CDR2 SYDVKM. V lost 5 bases, J lost 7 bases, and 17 bases stayed unmatched. The CDR3 spans 18 residues. The chain's CDR3 is CASSQKGTGVRTRQPQHF. The CDR3 DNA is TGTGCCAGCAGTCAAAAGGGGACAGGGGTTAGGACGAGGCAGCCCCAGCATTTT.

The V and J genes are TRBV13 and TRBJ1-2, with TRBD1 matching 10 bases. In germline, CDR1 is PRHDT, CDR2 FYEKMQ (reference sequence). The CDR3 extends over 15 amino acids. With 4 bases clipped from V and 4 bases from J, the junction kept 6 bases outside the gene matches. CDR3 loop: CASSSPGTGVYGYTF. DNA of the CDR3: TGTGCCAGCAGCTCACCCGGGACAGGGGTCTATGGCTACACCTTC.

This chain links TRBV7-9 with TRBJ1-1; 8 bases fit TRBD1. This CDR3 contains 17 residues. Germline V gene data show CDR1 as SEHNR and CDR2 as FQNEAQ (reference sequence). V dropped 2 bases and J dropped 3; count of bases not matched to a gene: 11. The CDR3 DNA is TGTGCCAGCAGCTTATCCCGGACAGGGAGTCGGGACACTGAAGCTTTCTTT. It is translated as CASSLSRTGSRDTEAFF.

The V gene is TRBV6-4, the J gene TRBJ2-3; 9 nucleotides line up with TRBD2. The trim removed 3 bases at V and 4 bases at J, leaving 5 bases unmatched. The CDR3 runs 15 residues. CDR1 and CDR2 from the germline V gene are MRHNA and SNTAGT. CDR3 nucleotides: TGTGCCAGCAGTGAGTTAGCGGGAGTGCCAGATACGCAGTATTTT. Translating gives CASSELAGVPDTQYF.

This rearrangement joins TRBV7-2 to TRBJ2-5; 7 positions agree with TRBD1. Germline CDR1 and CDR2: SGHTA and FQGNSA. The CDR3 covers 15 residues. J gave up 4 bases and V 3 bases, and 8 bases lay outside the gene matches. The CDR3 DNA is TGTGCCAGCAGCTTTCAACAGGGGATGGGAGAGACCCAGTACTTC. It specifies CASSFQQGMGETQYF.

The V gene is TRBV7-2, the J gene TRBJ1-1; D ambiguous. The germline CDR1 and CDR2 sequences are SGHTA and FQGNSA. Trimming removed 9 bases from V and 3 bases from J, with 17 bases in between. The CDR3 covers 14 residues. CDR3 in amino acids: CASNPARLHTEAFF. The CDR3 DNA is TGTGCCAGTAACCCGGCCAGACTCCACACTGAAGCTTTCTTT.

The chain carries TRBV7-9 and TRBJ2-2; 7 positions agree with TRBD2. This CDR3 spans 15 amino acids. Per germline, CDR1 SEHNR and CDR2 FQNEAQ (reference sequence). Losses at the gene ends were 5 bases for V and 4 bases for J; bases not matched to a gene: 7. CDR3 DNA: TGTGCCAGCAGCGGGGGAGGGACTCCCACCGGGGAGCTGTTTTTT. It codes for CASSGGGTPTGELFF.

The chain recombines TRBV19 with TRBJ1-6, with D possibly TRBD1 on 5 matching bases. This CDR3 has 16 amino acids. V gave up 10 bases and J gave up 0 bases, with 16 bases separating them. Germline V gene data show CDR1 as LNHDA and CDR2 as SQIVND (reference sequence). CDR3 in DNA: TGTGCCACCCGGACACTGTTCAGCTCCTATAATTCACCCCTCCACTTT. Protein: CATRTLFSSYNSPLHF.

This chain joins TRBV5-1 and TRBJ1-3; D gene ambiguous. Germline V gene data show CDR1 as SGHRS and CDR2 as YFSETQ. Trimming cost V 0 bases and J 1 base, with 11 bases left between them. There are 16 residues in the CDR3. This CDR3 reads CASSLGGSVSGNTIYF. The DNA of the CDR3 is TGCGCCAGCAGCTTGGGCGGGTCAGTATCTGGAAACACCATATATTTT.

This chain links TRBV6-5 with TRBJ1-1; D not resolved. Deletions cut 6 bases from V and 1 base from J, with 9 bases between. Germline V lookup: CDR1 MNHEY, CDR2 SVGAGI. The CDR3 length is 13 residues. The CDR3 here is CASSPPGNTEAFF. Written as DNA, the CDR3 is TGTGCCAGCAGCCCCCCCGGGAACACTGAAGCTTTCTTT.

This clone has only a few counts. V usage is TRBV6-4 and J usage is TRBJ1-5, with 12 positions matching TRBD1. V dropped 5 bases and J dropped 7; count of bases not matched to a gene: 6. The CDR3 contains 15 residues. Germline CDR1 MRHNA, CDR2 SNTAGT. CDR3 loop: CASSFSGTGGQPQHF. CDR3 bases: TGTGCCAGCAGTTTTTCCGGGACAGGGGGCCAGCCCCAGCATTTT.

The chain recombines TRBV19 with TRBJ2-7, with unresolved D. Trimming pared 10 bases from V and 0 bases from J, leaving 19 bases between. Germline V gene sequence: CDR1 LNHDA, CDR2 SQIVND (reference sequence). The CDR3 sequence is 15 residues long. CDR3 amino acids: CATASTTSLSYEQYF. The CDR3 region has the DNA TGTGCCACCGCATCTACGACATCTCTCTCCTACGAGCAGTACTTC.

A word on this clone: An end of the junction does not agree with germline; a read error may underlie this. The chain has TRBV7-9 and TRBJ1-2, with D possibly TRBD1 on 5 matching bases. This CDR3 has 13 residues. Germline V gene sequence: CDR1 SEHNR, CDR2 FQNEAQ (reference sequence). The CDR3, as DNA: TGTTCCAGCAGCTTTACGGGGGTGGGTGGCTACACCTTC. The encoded protein is CSSSFTGVGGYTF.

This rearrangement joins TRBV7-3 to TRBJ2-3; 12 nucleotides agree with TRBD2. CDR1 is SGHTA and CDR2 is FQGTGA in the germline V gene. This CDR3 comprises 15 residues. The ends lost 4 bases at V and 6 bases at J; junction bases unmatched: 5. The CDR3 DNA follows: TGTGCCAGCAGCTCGACTAGCGGGGGCGGTGATACGCAGTATTTT. It encodes CASSSTSGGGDTQYF.